This T cell receptor beta chain came from a study of cytomegalovirus exposure and HLA in healthy donors. Broader study findings: Listed as cytomegalovirus-associated were over 150 TCR beta chains.

Details on this clone: Its antigen is currently unknown.

Trimming took 1 base from V and 1 from J; bases not matched to a gene: 9. Germline V gene sequence: CDR1 SGHTA, CDR2 FQGTGA. The CDR3 totals 18 residues. This cohort consisted of healthy bone marrow donors. The PCR contained 60 Vbeta and 13 Jbeta primers. The repertoire was sequenced with immunoSEQ multiplex PCR; TCRdb's copy has only in-frame clones and lacks some. The repertoire holds about 140,000 clones, with around 66% as singletons. This TCR was sampled from a woman aged 55-75 years in good health and CMV-seronegative. Sequencing was performed on PBMCs. The chain is built from TRBV7-3 and TRBJ2-1, with 8 bases lining up with TRBD2. The CDR3 spells CASSLSSSGLGSYNEQFF. The CDR3 DNA is TGTGCCAGCAGCTTAAGTAGTTCGGGACTAGGTTCCTACAATGAGCAGTTCTTC.